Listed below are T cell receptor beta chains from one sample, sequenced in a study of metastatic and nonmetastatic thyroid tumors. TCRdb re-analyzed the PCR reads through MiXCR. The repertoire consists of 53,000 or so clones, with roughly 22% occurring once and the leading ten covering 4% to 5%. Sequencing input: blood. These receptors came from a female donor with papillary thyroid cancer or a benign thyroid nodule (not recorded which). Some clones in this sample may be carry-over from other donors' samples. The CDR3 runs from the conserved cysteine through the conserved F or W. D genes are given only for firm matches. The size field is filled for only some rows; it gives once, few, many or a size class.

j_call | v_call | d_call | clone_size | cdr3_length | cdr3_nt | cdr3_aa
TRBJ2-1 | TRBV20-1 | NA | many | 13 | TGCAGTGCCACGGGTCCTCTCTACAATGAGCAGTTCTTC | CSATGPLYNEQFF
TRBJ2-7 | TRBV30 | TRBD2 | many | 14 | TGTGCCTGGCATAAAGCGGGAGCATCCTACGAGCAGTACTTC | CAWHKAGASYEQYF
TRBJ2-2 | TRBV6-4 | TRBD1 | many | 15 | TGTGCCAGCAGCGTCACAGGGGGGAACACCGGGGAGCTGTTTTTT | CASSVTGGNTGELFF
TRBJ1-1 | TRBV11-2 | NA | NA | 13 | TGTGCCAGCAGCCCGACATATGGCACTGAAGCTTTCTTT | CASSPTYGTEAFF
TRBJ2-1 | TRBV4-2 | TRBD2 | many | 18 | TGTGCCAGCAGCCAAGGGACTAGCGGGACCAGCTACGGGAATGAGCAGTTCTTC | CASSQGTSGTSYGNEQFF
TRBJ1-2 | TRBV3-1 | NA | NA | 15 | TGTGCCATCAGCCATCGGACTGGTCAGGGCTATGGCTACACCTTC | CAISHRTGQGYGYTF
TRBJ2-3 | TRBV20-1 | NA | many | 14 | TGCAGTGCTAGTATCCCGGGGGGCACAGATACGCAGTATTTT | CSASIPGGTDTQYF
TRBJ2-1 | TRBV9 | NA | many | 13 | TGTGCCAGCAGGCCCGGGGCCACGAATGAGCAGTTCTTC | CASRPGATNEQFF
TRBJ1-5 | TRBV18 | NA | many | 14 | TGTGCCAGCTCATCACAGGTAGGCGATCAGCCCCAGCATTTT | CASSSQVGDQPQHF
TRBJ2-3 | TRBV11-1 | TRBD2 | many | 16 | TGTGCCAGCAGTCGAGCGCGGGGGACCAGCACAGATACGCAGTATTTT | CASSRARGTSTDTQYF